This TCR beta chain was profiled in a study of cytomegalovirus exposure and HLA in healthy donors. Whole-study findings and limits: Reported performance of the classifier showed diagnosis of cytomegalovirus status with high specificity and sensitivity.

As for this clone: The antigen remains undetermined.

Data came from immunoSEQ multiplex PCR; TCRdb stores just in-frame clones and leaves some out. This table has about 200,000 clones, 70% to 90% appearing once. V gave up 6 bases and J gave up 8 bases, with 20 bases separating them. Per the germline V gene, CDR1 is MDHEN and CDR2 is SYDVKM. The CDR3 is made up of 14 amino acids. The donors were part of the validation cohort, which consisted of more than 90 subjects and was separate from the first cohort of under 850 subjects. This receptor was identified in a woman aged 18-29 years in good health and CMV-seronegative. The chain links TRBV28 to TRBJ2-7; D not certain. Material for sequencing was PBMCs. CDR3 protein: CASRSPGPGPKQYF. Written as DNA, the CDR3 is TGTGCCAGCAGGAGTCCTGGGCCGGGTCCCAAGCAGTACTTC.